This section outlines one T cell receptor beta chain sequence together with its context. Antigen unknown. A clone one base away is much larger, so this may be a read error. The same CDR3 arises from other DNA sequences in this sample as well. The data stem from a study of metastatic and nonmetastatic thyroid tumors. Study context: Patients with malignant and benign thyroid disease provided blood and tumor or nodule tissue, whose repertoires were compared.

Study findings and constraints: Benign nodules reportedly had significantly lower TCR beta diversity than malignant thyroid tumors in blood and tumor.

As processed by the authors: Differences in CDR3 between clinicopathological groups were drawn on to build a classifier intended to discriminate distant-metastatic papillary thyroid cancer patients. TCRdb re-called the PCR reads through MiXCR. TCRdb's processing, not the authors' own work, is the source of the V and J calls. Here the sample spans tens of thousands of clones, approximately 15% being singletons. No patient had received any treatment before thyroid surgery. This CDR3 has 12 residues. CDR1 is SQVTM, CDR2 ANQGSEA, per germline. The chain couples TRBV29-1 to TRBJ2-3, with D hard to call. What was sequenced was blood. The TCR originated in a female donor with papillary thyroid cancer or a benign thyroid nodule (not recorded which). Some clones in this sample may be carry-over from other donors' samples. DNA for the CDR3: TGCAGCGTTGAAGACCACACAGATACGCAGTACTTT. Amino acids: CSVEDHTDTQYF.